One and the same sample provided the 14 T cell receptor beta chains below, sequenced in a study of lymphopenia after photon versus proton radiotherapy. Measured with immunoSEQ multiplex PCR; TCRdb has only the in-frame clones, and not every one. The sample lists some 55,000 clones; more than 70% were seen once. Material: peripheral blood, obtained from a patient treated with photon-based radiotherapy. Receptors originate from a man aged 50-59 years with gastric cancer.

The chain combines TRBV7-3 with TRBJ1-2; no reliable D call. The CDR3 spans 13 residues. CDR1 is SGHTA and CDR2 is FQGTGA in the germline V gene. V shed 5 bases and J shed 8 bases, with 15 bases lying between them. The CDR3 loop reads CASSARIARGYTF. The DNA of the CDR3 is TGTGCCAGCAGCGCCAGGATCGCCCGAGGCTACACCTTC.

The genes are TRBV2 and TRBJ2-3, with 14 positions matching TRBD2. V shed 9 bases, J shed 5 bases, and the junction held 4 bases outside the gene matches. CDR3 length: 14 amino acids. Germline V gene sequence: CDR1 SNHLY, CDR2 FYNNEI. Here the CDR3 DNA reads TGTGCCAGTGTAGGACTAGCGGGAGGAGATACGCAGTATTTT. Its translation: CASVGLAGGDTQYF. Full variable domain (missing parts from reference TRBV2 and TRBJ2-3): EPEVTQTPSHQVTQMGQEVILRCVPISNHLYFYWYRQILGQKVEFLVSFYNNEISEKSEIFDDQFSVERPDGSNFTLKIRSTKLEDSAMYFCASVGLAGGDTQYFGPGTRLTVL.

The gene calls are TRBV10-1 and TRBJ2-5; maybe TRBD2 (6 bases). Germline V gene data show CDR1 as WNHNN and CDR2 as SYGVQD (reference sequence). The CDR3 is made up of 13 amino acids. Trimming left V 4 bases short and J 0 bases short, with 6 bases between. Here the CDR3 DNA reads TGCGCCAGCAGTGGGACTAACCAAGAGACCCAGTACTTC. Its protein is CASSGTNQETQYF.

The chain is built from TRBV19 and TRBJ2-7; D call uncertain. This CDR3 is built from 13 residues. V gave up 3 bases and J gave up 3 bases, with 9 bases separating them. Germline CDR1 reads LNHDA; CDR2 reads SQIVND (reference sequence). The CDR3 region has the DNA TGTGCCAGTAGTATTGGGCGGAACTACGAGCAGTACTTC. Protein sequence: CASSIGRNYEQYF.

The CDR3 region is CASGLDRYEQYF. The CDR3 DNA is TGTGCTAGTGGTTTGGACAGGTACGAGCAGTACTTC. The rearrangement links TRBV12-5 to TRBJ2-7, with a possible D match to TRBD1 (5 bases). CDR1 LGHNT and CDR2 FRNRAP come from the germline V gene. V lost 1 base to trimming and J lost 4 bases, with 5 bases between them. The CDR3 contains 12 residues.

The chain has TRBV10-1 and TRBJ1-1; 8 nucleotides align to TRBD1. J lost 6 bases, V lost 5 bases, and 11 bases had no gene match. Germline CDR1 is WNHNN and CDR2 is SYGVQD (reference sequence). The CDR3 has 15 residues. The DNA for the CDR3 is TGCGCCAGCAGTCAACAGGGGGTCGGGATGGCTGAAGCTTTCTTT. Its protein product is CASSQQGVGMAEAFF.

This clone was picked up one time. V gene TRBV7-2 combines with J gene TRBJ2-1, with 14 bases matching TRBD2. The germline V gene encodes CDR1 SGHTA and CDR2 FQGNSA. The CDR3 has 16 residues. The V segment lost 3 bases and the J segment 9 bases; nucleotides outside the gene matches: 7. The CDR3 sequence is CASSFPGLAGVGEQFF. The CDR3 DNA is TGTGCCAGCAGCTTTCCGGGACTAGCGGGAGTGGGTGAGCAGTTCTTC.

This chain links TRBV5-1 with TRBJ2-7; TRBD1 matches 8 bases. This CDR3 has 13 residues. Germline V CDR1 and CDR2: SGHRS, YFSETQ. The V and J ends lost 4 bases and 7 bases, in that order; junction bases with no gene match: 7. DNA for the CDR3: TGCGCCAGCAGCGAAACCGGGACAGGAGAGCAGTACTTC. It encodes CASSETGTGEQYF.

This rearrangement joins TRBV6-5 to TRBJ2-7, with D possibly matching TRBD2 (7 bases). The germline gives CDR1 MNHEY, CDR2 SVGAGI. CDR3 length: 15 residues. Deletions cut 2 bases from V and 3 bases from J, with 14 bases between. The CDR3 sequence is CASSYEGGGIYEQYF. DNA for the CDR3: TGTGCCAGCAGTTACGAGGGCGGGGGCATCTACGAGCAGTACTTC.

This rearrangement joins TRBV7-6 to TRBJ2-5; the D is unclear. Deletions cut 1 base from V and 5 bases from J, with 8 bases between. This CDR3 has 13 amino acids. CDR1 and CDR2 from the germline V gene are SGHVS and FNYEAQ. DNA of the CDR3: TGTGCCAGCAGCTTAGACATACAGGAGACCCAGTACTTC. Protein product: CASSLDIQETQYF.

The chain is built from TRBV6-5 and TRBJ1-4; D unclear. Trimming took 1 base from V and 5 from J, leaving 2 bases between them. This CDR3 comprises 12 residues. Germline CDR1 and CDR2: MNHEY and SVGAGI. In nucleotides, the CDR3 is TGTGCCAGCAGTTACTTAAATGAAAAACTGTTTTTT. Amino acids: CASSYLNEKLFF.

This chain links TRBV7-8 with TRBJ2-2; 9 bases match TRBD2. Germline values: CDR1 SGHVS, CDR2 FQNEAQ. The V and J ends lost 1 base and 2 bases, in that order; junction bases with no gene match: 5. The CDR3 length is 17 residues. This CDR3 is CASSLGGGRANTGELFF. In DNA form, the CDR3 reads TGTGCCAGCAGCTTAGGTGGCGGGAGGGCTAACACCGGGGAGCTGTTTTTT. Combining the CDR3 with reference TRBV7-8 and TRBJ2-2 gives the whole variable domain GAGVSQSPRYKVAKRGQDVALRCDPISGHVSLFWYQQALGQGPEFLTYFQNEAQLDKSGLPSDRFFAERPEGSVSTLKIQRTQQEDSAVYLCASSLGGGRANTGELFFGEGSRLTVL.

The chain employs TRBV27 and TRBJ1-6; perhaps TRBD1 as D (5 bases). With 5 bases removed from V and 6 bases from J, the gap between germline ends came to 14 bases. CDR1 MNHEY and CDR2 SMNVEV come from the germline V gene (reference sequence). The CDR3 sequence is 15 residues long. As DNA, the CDR3 is TGTGCCAGCAGTCGTATAACCGGGGGTAATTCACCCCTCCACTTT. Amino acid sequence: CASSRITGGNSPLHF.

V gene TRBV6-5 combines with J gene TRBJ2-2; 7 nucleotides match TRBD1. V lost 6 bases and J lost 5; bases outside the gene matches: 3. CDR3 length equals 13 residues. In germline, CDR1 is MNHEY, CDR2 SVGAGI. The CDR3 nucleotides are TGTGCCAGCAGGACAGGGAGTACCGGGGAGCTGTTTTTT. The encoded protein is CASRTGSTGELFF.